The following is a T cell receptor beta chain sequence with its context. Authors' methods: Amplified reference gene primers provided the basis for estimating nucleated cell counts. Sequencing used immunoSEQ multiplex PCR; TCRdb keeps in-frame clones, though not all of them. V and J calls and clone size are as listed in that table; D and trimming were resolved from the DNA. This sample carries roughly 100,000 clones, 80% to 95% of them seen once, and the ten largest clones take 6.5% to 8.5%. CDR1 and CDR2 (germline): SGHVS, FQNEAQ. V dropped 4 bases and J dropped 7 bases, with 8 bases sitting between them. This CDR3 region has 12 residues. The data were taken from a study of blood T cell repertoires in COVID-19. About the study: Researchers got acute and convalescent COVID-19 samples from the United States, Italy and Spain. T cells, B-cell-depleted T cells, or PBMCs supplied cDNA or gDNA.

Seattle patients were enrolled while actively infected and followed longitudinally. The source material was peripheral blood. The rearrangement links TRBV7-8 to TRBJ2-1; D is unresolved. The clonotype was recovered from a young man with COVID-19, enrolled during active disease. Here the CDR3 DNA reads TGTGCCAGCAGCTCTGACTTGAATGAGCAGTTCTTC. Translation: CASSSDLNEQFF.